This T cell receptor beta chain was profiled in a study of T cells after yellow fever vaccination. A few counts support this clonotype. The antigen is undetermined. TCRdb passed the 5' RACE reads through MiXCR, listing each CDR3 protein once. The sample has some 560,000 distinct CDR3 sequences; about a sixth are singletons. Trimming cost V 6 bases and J 4 bases, with 13 bases left between them. Per the germline V gene, CDR1 is KGHSH and CDR2 is LQKENI. The CDR3 has 14 residues. Points from the study as a whole: Most primary-vaccination clones recurred post-booster (under 98% CD4, 85% to 90% CD8).

Sequencing was performed on PBMCs, taken about 5 days after the first yellow fever vaccination. This clonotype originated in a man aged 18-30 years who received the YFV17D yellow fever vaccine. The chain couples TRBV18 to TRBJ1-5, with D hard to call. DNA of the CDR3: TGTGCCAGCTCCCTGGCGAGGGAGAATCAGCCCCAGCATTTT. Translation gives CASSLARENQPQHF.